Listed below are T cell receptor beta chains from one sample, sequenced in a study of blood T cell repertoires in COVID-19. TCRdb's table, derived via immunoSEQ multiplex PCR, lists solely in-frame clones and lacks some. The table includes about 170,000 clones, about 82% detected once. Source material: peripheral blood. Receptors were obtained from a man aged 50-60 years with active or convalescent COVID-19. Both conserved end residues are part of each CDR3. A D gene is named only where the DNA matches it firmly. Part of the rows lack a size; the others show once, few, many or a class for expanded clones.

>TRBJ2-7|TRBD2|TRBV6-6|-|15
TGTGCCAGCAGTACGAGCGGGAGGGACTCCTACGAGCAGTACTTC
CASSTSGRDSYEQYF
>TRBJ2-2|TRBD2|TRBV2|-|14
TGTGCCAGCGGCGGGAGGGCCGCCACCGGGGAGCTGTTTTTT
CASGGRAATGELFF
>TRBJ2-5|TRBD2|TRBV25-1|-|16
TGTGCCAGCAGCCCCTGGACTAGCGGGGGGGAAGAGACCCAGTACTTC
CASSPWTSGGEETQYF
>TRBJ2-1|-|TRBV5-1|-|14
TGCGCCAGCAAATTAGAGAGCTCCTACAATGAGCAGTTCTTC
CASKLESSYNEQFF
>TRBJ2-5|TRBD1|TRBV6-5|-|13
TGTGCCAGCAGTTTCTACAGGGGGGAGACCCAGTACTTC
CASSFYRGETQYF
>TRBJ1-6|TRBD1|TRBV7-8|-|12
TGTGCCAGCAGCTTAGAAGACAGGGCCCTCCACTTT
CASSLEDRALHF
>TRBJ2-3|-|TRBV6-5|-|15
TGTGCCAGCAGTTACTCGTTTTCCGAGGCAGATACGCAGTATTTT
CASSYSFSEADTQYF
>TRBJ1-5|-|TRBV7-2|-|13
TGTGCCAGCAGGTCGGAGAGGTATCAGCCCCAGCATTTT
CASRSERYQPQHF
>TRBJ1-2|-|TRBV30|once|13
TGTGCCTGGACTCCGACAGGACTCTATGGCTACACCTTC
CAWTPTGLYGYTF
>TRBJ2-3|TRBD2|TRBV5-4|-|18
TGTGCCAGCAGCGGCCTGGGGGTAGCGGGAGGGGTTGGAGATACGCAGTATTTT
CASSGLGVAGGVGDTQYF
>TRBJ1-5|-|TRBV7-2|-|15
TGTGCCAGCAGCTTAGCTGTAGGGGACAATCAGCCCCAGCATTTT
CASSLAVGDNQPQHF
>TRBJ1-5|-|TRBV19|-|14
TGTGCCAGTAGTTGGCCGTCGGGGATCCAGCCCCAGCATTTT
CASSWPSGIQPQHF
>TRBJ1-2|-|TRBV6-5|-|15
TGTGCCAGCAGTTACTCTTACAGGGAGGGCTATGGCTACACCTTC
CASSYSYREGYGYTF
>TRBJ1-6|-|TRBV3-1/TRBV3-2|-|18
TGTGCCAGCAGCCAAAGGGTAGGAGGTCTCGATTATAATTCACCCCTCCACTTT
CASSQRVGGLDYNSPLHF
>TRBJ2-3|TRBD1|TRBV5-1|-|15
TGCGCCAGCAGCTTGGTAGGACAGGGCACAGATACGCAGTATTTT
CASSLVGQGTDTQYF
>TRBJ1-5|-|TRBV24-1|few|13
TGTGCCACCCAGCCCGGCGGGCAACAGCCCCAGCATTTT
CATQPGGQQPQHF
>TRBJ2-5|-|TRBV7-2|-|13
TGTGCCAGCAGCTTGACAGGCGAGGAGACCCAGTACTTC
CASSLTGEETQYF
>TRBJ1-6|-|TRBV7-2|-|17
TGTGCCAGCAGCTCTCCGACAGGCACAGGCTATAATTCACCCCTCCACTTT
CASSSPTGTGYNSPLHF
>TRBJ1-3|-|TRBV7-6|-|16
TGTGCCAGCAGCTCCCAAGCGCTCTTCTCTGGAAACACCATATATTTT
CASSSQALFSGNTIYF
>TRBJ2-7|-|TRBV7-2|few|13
TGTGCCAGCAGCTTATGGGCGCTCTACGAGCAGTACTTC
CASSLWALYEQYF
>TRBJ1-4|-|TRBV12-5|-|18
TGTGCTAGTGGTTCTCGGATGATTGGAGGCACCGCAGGTGAAAAACTGTTTTTT
CASGSRMIGGTAGEKLFF
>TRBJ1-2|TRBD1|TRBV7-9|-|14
TGTGCCAGCAGCTTAGCGGACAGGGTCGGTGGCTACACCTTC
CASSLADRVGGYTF
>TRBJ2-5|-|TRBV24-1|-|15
TGTGCCACCAGCGATCCAGGGCGGAGACAAGAGACCCAGTACTTC
CATSDPGRRQETQYF
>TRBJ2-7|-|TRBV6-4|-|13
TGTGCCAGCAGTGACGTCGTCTCCTACGAGCAGTACTTC
CASSDVVSYEQYF
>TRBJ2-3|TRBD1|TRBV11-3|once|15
TGTGCCAGCAGCCAACAGGGGGCGGGACGAGATACGCAGTATTTT
CASSQQGAGRDTQYF
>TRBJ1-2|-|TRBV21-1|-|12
TGTGCCAGCAGGGGAGGGGACTATGGCTACACCTTC
CASRGGDYGYTF
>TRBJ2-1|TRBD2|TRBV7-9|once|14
TGTGCCAGCAGCTTTACTAGCGGGAGCAATGAGCAGTTCTTC
CASSFTSGSNEQFF
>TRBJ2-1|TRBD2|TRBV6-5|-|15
TGTGCCAGCAGCCAACTAGCGGGGACTTACAATGAGCAGTTCTTC
CASSQLAGTYNEQFF
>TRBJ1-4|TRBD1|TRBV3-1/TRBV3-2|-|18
TGTGCCAGCAGCCTGACAGGGGGCCAAGGTTCAACTAATGAAAAACTGTTTTTT
CASSLTGGQGSTNEKLFF